Listed here is a single TCR beta chain. This entry belongs to a study of blood T cell repertoires in COVID-19. Across the whole study: From the United States, Italy and Spain came samples of acute and convalescent COVID-19. PBMCs, B-cell-depleted T cells, or T cells were the source of the cDNA or gDNA that made up the material.

This CDR3 spans 15 amino acids. The germline V gene has CDR1 LGHDT and CDR2 YNNKEL (reference sequence). J lost 2 bases, V lost 1 base, and 1 base had no gene match. Source study methods: Using reference gene primer amplification, nucleated cell counts were estimated. Clones were read by immunoSEQ multiplex PCR, and TCRdb kept only the in-frame ones, dropping some. The V and J calls and clone size come from that table; D and trimming were worked out from the DNA. The sample consists of about 170,000 clones, 65% to 80% of them appearing once. Sequencing input: peripheral blood. This receptor was identified in a man in his 60s with acute or convalescent COVID-19. The chain is built from TRBV3-1 (or the pseudogene TRBV3-2) and TRBJ2-2, with 7 bases matching TRBD1. CDR3 coding DNA: TGTGCCAGCAGCCAAGGGACAGGAAACACCGGGGAGCTGTTTTTT. Encoded protein: CASSQGTGNTGELFF.